Detailed here is one T cell receptor (beta chain). TCRdb itself ran the 5' RACE reads through MiXCR, one entry per CDR3 protein. Counted here are approximately 42,000 distinct CDR3 sequences, 25% to 35% occurring once; the ten biggest clones make up roughly 3.7%. The CDR3 has 12 residues. V was clipped by 1 base and J by 8 bases, with 8 bases between them. Sequenced: memory CD4+ T cells sorted from a lymph node. Described subset: memory CD4+ T cells, CD4+CD45RO+CD25-. This TCR was sampled from a female donor with breast cancer. The chain links TRBV12-3 or TRBV12-4 to TRBJ1-2, with no clear D. The CDR3 loop is CASSLVSGGYTF. The DNA of the CDR3 is TGTGCCAGCAGTTTAGTATCCGGGGGCTACACCTTC.